The T cell receptor beta chain under discussion was sequenced for a study of T cell repertoires in cytomegalovirus infection. TCRdb re-called the reads through MiXCR, storing one row per CDR3 protein. The sample carries around 350,000 distinct CDR3 sequences, 15% to 20% recorded once. Germline CDR1 and CDR2: MNHEY and SVGEGT. The germline V and J ends were trimmed by 8 bases and 2 bases, with 9 bases remaining between them. The CDR3 loop spans 12 amino acids. This chain links TRBV6-2 or TRBV6-3 with TRBJ1-1; no reliable D call. The sequencing input was PBMCs. This receptor was taken from a human donor in good health (CMV status not recorded). Some clones in this sample may be carry-over from other donors' samples. The CDR3 sequence: CASRRRNTEAFF. CDR3 coding DNA: TGTGCCAGCCGTCGGAGAAACACTGAAGCTTTCTTT.